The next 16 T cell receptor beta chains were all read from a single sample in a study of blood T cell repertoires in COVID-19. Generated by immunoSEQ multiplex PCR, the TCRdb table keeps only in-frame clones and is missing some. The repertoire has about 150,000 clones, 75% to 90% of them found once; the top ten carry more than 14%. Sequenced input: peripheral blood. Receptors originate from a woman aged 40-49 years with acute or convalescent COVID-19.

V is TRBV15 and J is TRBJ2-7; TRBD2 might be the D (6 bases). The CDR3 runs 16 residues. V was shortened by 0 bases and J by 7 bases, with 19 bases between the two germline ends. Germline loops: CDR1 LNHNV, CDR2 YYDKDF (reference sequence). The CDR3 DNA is TGTGCCACCAGCAGAGATGGTGGACTTATCGCGGGGGAGCAGTACTTC. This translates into CATSRDGGLIAGEQYF.

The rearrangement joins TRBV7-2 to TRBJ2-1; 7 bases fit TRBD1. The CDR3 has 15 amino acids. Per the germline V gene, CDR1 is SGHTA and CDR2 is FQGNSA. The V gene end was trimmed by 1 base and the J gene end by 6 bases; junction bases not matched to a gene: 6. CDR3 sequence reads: CASSLGQGRFNEQFF. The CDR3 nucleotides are TGTGCCAGCAGCTTAGGACAGGGTAGGTTCAATGAGCAGTTCTTC.

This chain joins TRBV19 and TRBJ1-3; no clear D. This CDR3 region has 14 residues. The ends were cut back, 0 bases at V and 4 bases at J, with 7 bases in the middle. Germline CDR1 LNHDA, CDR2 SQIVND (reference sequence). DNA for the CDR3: TGTGCCAGTAGTATAGAGGGCTTCGGAAACACCATATATTTT. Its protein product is CASSIEGFGNTIYF.

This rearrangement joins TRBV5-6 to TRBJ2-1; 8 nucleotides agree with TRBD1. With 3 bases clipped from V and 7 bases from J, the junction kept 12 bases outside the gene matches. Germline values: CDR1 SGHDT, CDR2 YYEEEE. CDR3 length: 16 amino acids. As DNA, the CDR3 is TGTGCCAGCAGCTCCCCGTGGACAGGGTTTGGTAATGAGCAGTTCTTC. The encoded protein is CASSSPWTGFGNEQFF.

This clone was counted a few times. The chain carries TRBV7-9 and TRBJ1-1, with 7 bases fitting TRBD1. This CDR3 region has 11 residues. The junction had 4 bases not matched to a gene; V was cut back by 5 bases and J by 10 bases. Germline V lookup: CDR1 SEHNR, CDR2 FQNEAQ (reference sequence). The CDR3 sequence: CASSRDSLAFF. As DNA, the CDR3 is TGTGCCAGCAGCAGGGACAGCCTAGCTTTCTTT.

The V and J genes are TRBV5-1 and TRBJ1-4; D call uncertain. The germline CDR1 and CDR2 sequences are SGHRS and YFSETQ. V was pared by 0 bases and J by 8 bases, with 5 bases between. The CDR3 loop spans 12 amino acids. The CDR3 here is CASSLDLEKLFF. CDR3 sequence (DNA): TGCGCCAGCAGCTTGGATCTCGAAAAACTGTTTTTT.

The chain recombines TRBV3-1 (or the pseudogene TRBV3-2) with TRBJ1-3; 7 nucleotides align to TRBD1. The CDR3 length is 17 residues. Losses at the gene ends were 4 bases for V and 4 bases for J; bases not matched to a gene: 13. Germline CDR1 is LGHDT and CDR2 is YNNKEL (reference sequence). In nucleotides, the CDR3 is TGTGCCAGCAGCCCACTAGACAGGGTTAGATCCGGAAACACCATATATTTT. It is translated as CASSPLDRVRSGNTIYF.

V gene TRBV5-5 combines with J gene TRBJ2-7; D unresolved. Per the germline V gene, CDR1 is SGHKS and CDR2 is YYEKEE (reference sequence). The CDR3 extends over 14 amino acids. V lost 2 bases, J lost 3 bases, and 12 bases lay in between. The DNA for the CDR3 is TGTGCCAGCAGCTTACAGTCTACATTCTACGAGCAGTACTTC. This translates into CASSLQSTFYEQYF. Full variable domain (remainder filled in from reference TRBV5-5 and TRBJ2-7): DAGVTQSPTHLIKTRGQQVTLRCSPISGHKSVSWYQQVLGQGPQFIFQYYEKEERGRGNFPDRFSARQFPNYSSELNVNALLLGDSALYLCASSLQSTFYEQYFGPGTRLTVT.

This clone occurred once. The CDR3 protein is CASGGRATPYEQYF. In DNA form, the CDR3 reads TGTGCCAGCGGGGGGAGGGCGACACCGTACGAGCAGTACTTC. The chain has TRBV6-5 and TRBJ2-7, with TRBD2 identical over 7 bases. This CDR3 contains 14 residues. Germline CDR1 and CDR2: MNHEY and SVGAGI. V shed 8 bases, J shed 4 bases, and the junction held 11 bases outside the gene matches.

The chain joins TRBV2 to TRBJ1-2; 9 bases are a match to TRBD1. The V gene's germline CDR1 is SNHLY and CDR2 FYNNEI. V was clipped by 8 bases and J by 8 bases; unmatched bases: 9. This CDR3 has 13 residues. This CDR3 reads CASQDRGGRGYTF. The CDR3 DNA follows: TGTGCCAGCCAGGACAGGGGAGGTAGGGGCTACACCTTC.

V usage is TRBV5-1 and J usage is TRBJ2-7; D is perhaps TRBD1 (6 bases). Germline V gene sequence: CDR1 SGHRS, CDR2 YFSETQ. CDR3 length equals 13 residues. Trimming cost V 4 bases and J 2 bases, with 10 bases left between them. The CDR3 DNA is TGCGCCAGCAGCACAGGGTCAACCTACGAGCAGTACTTC. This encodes CASSTGSTYEQYF.

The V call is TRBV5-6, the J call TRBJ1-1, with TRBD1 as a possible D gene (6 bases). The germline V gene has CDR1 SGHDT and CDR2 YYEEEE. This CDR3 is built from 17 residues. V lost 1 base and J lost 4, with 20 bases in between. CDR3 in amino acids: CASSLSLSQGLGTEAFF. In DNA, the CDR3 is TGTGCCAGCAGCTTGTCTCTGTCCCAGGGGTTGGGCACTGAAGCTTTCTTT.

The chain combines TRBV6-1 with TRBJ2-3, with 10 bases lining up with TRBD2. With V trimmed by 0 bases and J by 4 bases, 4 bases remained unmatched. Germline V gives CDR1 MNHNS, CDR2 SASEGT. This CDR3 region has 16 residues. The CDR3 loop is CASSEARSGGADTQYF. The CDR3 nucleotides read TGTGCCAGCAGTGAAGCGCGGAGCGGGGGGGCAGATACGCAGTATTTT.

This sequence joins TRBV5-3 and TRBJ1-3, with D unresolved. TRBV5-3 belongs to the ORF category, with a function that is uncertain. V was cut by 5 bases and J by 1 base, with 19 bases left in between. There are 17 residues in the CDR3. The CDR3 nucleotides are TGTGCCAGAAGTCTTTACCCCCTACCTTCTTCTGGAAACACCATATATTTT. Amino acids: CARSLYPLPSSGNTIYF.

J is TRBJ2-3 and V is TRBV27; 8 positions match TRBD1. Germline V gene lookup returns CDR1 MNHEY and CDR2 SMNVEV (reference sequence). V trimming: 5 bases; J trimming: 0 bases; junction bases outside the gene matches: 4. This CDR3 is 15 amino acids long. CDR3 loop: CASSPGGFSTDTQYF. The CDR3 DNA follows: TGTGCCAGCAGTCCAGGGGGCTTTAGCACAGATACGCAGTATTTT.

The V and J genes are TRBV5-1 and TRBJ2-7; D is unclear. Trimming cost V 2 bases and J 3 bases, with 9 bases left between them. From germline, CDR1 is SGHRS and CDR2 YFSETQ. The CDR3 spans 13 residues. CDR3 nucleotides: TGCGCCAGCAGCTTTGACTCTCTCTACGAGCAGTACTTC. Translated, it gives CASSFDSLYEQYF.